This T cell receptor beta chain was recovered during a study of blood T cell repertoires in COVID-19. Study at large: The United States, Italy and Spain supplied acute and convalescent COVID-19 samples.

Authors' analysis steps: For nucleated cells, counts were estimated from reference gene primer amplification. The protocol was immunoSEQ multiplex PCR, while the TCRdb copy is restricted to in-frame clones and leaves out a portion. The D gene and trimming were derived from the DNA, and the V and J assignments and clone size from that table. The sample includes fewer than 500,000 clones, roughly 87% of them seen just once. This clone has more than one count but fewer than ten. The sample has other DNA sequences that encode this CDR3 too. Allocation to cohorts depended on clinical history reported by the participants. CDR3 size: 11 residues. Germline CDR1 reads MNHEY; CDR2 reads SVGAGI. Trimming left V 11 bases short and J 2 bases short, with 9 bases between.

This clonotype was obtained from a woman between 18 and 30 years old who had recovered from COVID-19. The sample taken for sequencing was PBMCs or T cells enriched from blood (not recorded which). The rearrangement links TRBV6-5 to TRBJ1-2, with a tentative D call TRBD1 (5 bases). This CDR3 reads CASQGNYGYTF. The CDR3 nucleotides are TGTGCCTCCCAGGGAAACTATGGCTACACCTTC.